This TCR beta chain was observed in a study of T cells in tuberculosis. The overall study: A South African cohort included IGRA-negative adolescents, latently infected IGRA-positive adolescents and adults with active tuberculosis.

Of note for this clone: Its antigen is undetermined.

From germline, CDR1 is SGHRS and CDR2 YFSETQ. The germline V and J ends were trimmed by 1 base and 3 bases, with 5 bases remaining between them. The CDR3 contains 12 residues. The study, taken as a whole, reports: Active tuberculosis alpha repertoires lay closer to GMM-specific TCRs than controls'. Cases with active tuberculosis were adults, while controls were adolescents.

Clones were read by immunoSEQ multiplex PCR, and TCRdb kept only the in-frame ones, dropping some. The sample contains tens of thousands of clones, approximately 93% of which appear only once. Latent tuberculosis screening used tuberculin skin test and IGRA at entry. The clonotype comes from a donor aged 5 to 30 with latent tuberculosis or without tuberculosis infection. The chain combines TRBV5-1 with TRBJ2-7; D ambiguous. The sequencing sample was made of PBMCs. CDR3 loop: CASSLNNYEQYF. Written as DNA, the CDR3 is TGCGCCAGCAGCTTGAACAACTACGAGCAGTACTTC.